This T cell receptor beta chain was documented in a study of CD8 T cells in ankylosing spondylitis. General observations from the study: The study identified a TCR beta motif of eight highly homologous variants that appeared characteristic of ankylosing spondylitis blood.

CDR3 size: 15 residues. Germline-derived CDR1 and CDR2 are SGHNT and YYREEE (reference sequence). The V and J ends lost 5 bases and 6 bases respectively, with 17 bases between them. This clonotype was observed a handful of times. What it binds is not known. TCRdb independently ran MiXCR on the 5' RACE reads; one entry per CDR3 protein. Among a few hundred thousand distinct CDR3 sequences listed, approximately 17% were seen once. The TCR originated in a male donor with ankylosing spondylitis. Sequencing was performed on blood, either unsorted or a sorted T cell fraction (not recorded which). This chain joins TRBV5-4 and TRBJ2-2; D is tentatively TRBD1 or TRBD2 (6 bases each). The CDR3 bases are TGTGCCAGCAGTCCTAGGGGGACGGGGGCCGGGGAGCTGTTTTTT. As protein: CASSPRGTGAGELFF.